The entry below describes one T cell receptor (beta chain). The data stem from a study of blood T cell repertoires in COVID-19. The V gene's germline CDR1 is ENHRY and CDR2 SYGVKD. CDR3 length: 13 amino acids. Losses at the gene ends were 5 bases for V and 4 bases for J; bases not matched to a gene: 3. The assay was immunoSEQ multiplex PCR, and TCRdb's table has in-frame clones only and misses some. The repertoire holds approximately 72,000 clones, with more than 80% as singletons. The chain links TRBV10-3 to TRBJ2-7, with 9 nucleotides matching TRBD1. Sequencing input: peripheral blood. This clonotype originated in a woman of 80 years or more with active or convalescent COVID-19. CDR3 sequence reads: CAISSQGAYEQYF. In DNA, the CDR3 is TGTGCCATCAGTTCACAGGGGGCGTACGAGCAGTACTTC.